This TCR beta chain derives from a study of fetal regulatory T cell absence and autoimmunity (dated by TCRdb to about 2017). About the full investigation: Exocrine pancreas autoimmunity was observed in the IPEX patients in the absence of clinical diabetes. General findings and caveats noted by the study authors: Compared with cord blood, the pancreas TCR compartment showed significant oligoclonal enrichment, and some top clones were enriched more than 85-fold. The oligoclonal enrichment was interpreted as supporting antigen-driven autoimmunity in the pancreas before birth in IPEX syndrome. TRB gene family usage was found to be broadly similar between cord blood and pancreas and to resemble published neonatal and adult repertoires.

V lost 0 bases and J lost 0 bases; the stretch between them is 13 bases long. The germline V gene yields SGDLS for CDR1 and YYNGEE for CDR2. Counted from cysteine to phenylalanine, this CDR3 has 17 amino acids. Only CDR3 DNA remains: 51 bases, in frame from the first base. For repertoire sequencing, genomic DNA was processed from frozen pancreas tissue. Genomic DNA, about 2-3.3 ug, was extracted from umbilical cord blood or frozen pancreas using the DNeasy Blood and Tissue Kit. This clone was counted a few times. The antigen this receptor binds is unknown. It has no much larger one-base neighbor in the sample; base qualities were not kept. On the immunoSEQ human TCRbeta survey platform, TCRbeta CDR3 regions were amplified and barcoded with a two-step multiplex PCR. Libraries were sequenced on Illumina instruments, and IgH from the same samples was sequenced in parallel. The original pipeline was this. Raw reads were filtered against IMGT V, D, J definitions and binned by a nearest-neighbor algorithm to remove PCR and sequencing errors. Clones were defined as identical nucleotide sequences, and differential abundance between tissues was assessed by per-clone Fisher exact tests with a pFDR threshold of p<0.01. Clones whose frequencies were too low for statistical inference were excluded by a minimum inclusion filter of 10 in either sample. The immunoSEQ Analyzer was used for pairwise clonal comparisons, while IMGT tools were used to assess gene family usage. The clones in this table, taken by TCRdb from immuneACCESS, are in-frame only. Not every clone is retained; where verified, under half of the shortfall comes from an unresolved V gene, and the cause of the rest is unknown. D and trimming come from the DNA, and the V and J calls and clone size come from that table. Recorded for this sample are 95,000 to 100,000 clones; approximately 75% of them occurred a single time. Roughly 2% of the sample belongs to the ten largest clones.

Sample: pancreas tissue. Recombination linked TRBV9 to TRBJ1-5; the best D guess is TRBD1, with 6 bases matching. The receptor comes from a male donor with IPEX syndrome. CDR3 protein: CASSVDRDIYSNQPQHF. The DNA is as follows: TGTGCCAGCAGCGTAGACAGGGATATATATAGCAATCAGCCCCAGCATTTT.